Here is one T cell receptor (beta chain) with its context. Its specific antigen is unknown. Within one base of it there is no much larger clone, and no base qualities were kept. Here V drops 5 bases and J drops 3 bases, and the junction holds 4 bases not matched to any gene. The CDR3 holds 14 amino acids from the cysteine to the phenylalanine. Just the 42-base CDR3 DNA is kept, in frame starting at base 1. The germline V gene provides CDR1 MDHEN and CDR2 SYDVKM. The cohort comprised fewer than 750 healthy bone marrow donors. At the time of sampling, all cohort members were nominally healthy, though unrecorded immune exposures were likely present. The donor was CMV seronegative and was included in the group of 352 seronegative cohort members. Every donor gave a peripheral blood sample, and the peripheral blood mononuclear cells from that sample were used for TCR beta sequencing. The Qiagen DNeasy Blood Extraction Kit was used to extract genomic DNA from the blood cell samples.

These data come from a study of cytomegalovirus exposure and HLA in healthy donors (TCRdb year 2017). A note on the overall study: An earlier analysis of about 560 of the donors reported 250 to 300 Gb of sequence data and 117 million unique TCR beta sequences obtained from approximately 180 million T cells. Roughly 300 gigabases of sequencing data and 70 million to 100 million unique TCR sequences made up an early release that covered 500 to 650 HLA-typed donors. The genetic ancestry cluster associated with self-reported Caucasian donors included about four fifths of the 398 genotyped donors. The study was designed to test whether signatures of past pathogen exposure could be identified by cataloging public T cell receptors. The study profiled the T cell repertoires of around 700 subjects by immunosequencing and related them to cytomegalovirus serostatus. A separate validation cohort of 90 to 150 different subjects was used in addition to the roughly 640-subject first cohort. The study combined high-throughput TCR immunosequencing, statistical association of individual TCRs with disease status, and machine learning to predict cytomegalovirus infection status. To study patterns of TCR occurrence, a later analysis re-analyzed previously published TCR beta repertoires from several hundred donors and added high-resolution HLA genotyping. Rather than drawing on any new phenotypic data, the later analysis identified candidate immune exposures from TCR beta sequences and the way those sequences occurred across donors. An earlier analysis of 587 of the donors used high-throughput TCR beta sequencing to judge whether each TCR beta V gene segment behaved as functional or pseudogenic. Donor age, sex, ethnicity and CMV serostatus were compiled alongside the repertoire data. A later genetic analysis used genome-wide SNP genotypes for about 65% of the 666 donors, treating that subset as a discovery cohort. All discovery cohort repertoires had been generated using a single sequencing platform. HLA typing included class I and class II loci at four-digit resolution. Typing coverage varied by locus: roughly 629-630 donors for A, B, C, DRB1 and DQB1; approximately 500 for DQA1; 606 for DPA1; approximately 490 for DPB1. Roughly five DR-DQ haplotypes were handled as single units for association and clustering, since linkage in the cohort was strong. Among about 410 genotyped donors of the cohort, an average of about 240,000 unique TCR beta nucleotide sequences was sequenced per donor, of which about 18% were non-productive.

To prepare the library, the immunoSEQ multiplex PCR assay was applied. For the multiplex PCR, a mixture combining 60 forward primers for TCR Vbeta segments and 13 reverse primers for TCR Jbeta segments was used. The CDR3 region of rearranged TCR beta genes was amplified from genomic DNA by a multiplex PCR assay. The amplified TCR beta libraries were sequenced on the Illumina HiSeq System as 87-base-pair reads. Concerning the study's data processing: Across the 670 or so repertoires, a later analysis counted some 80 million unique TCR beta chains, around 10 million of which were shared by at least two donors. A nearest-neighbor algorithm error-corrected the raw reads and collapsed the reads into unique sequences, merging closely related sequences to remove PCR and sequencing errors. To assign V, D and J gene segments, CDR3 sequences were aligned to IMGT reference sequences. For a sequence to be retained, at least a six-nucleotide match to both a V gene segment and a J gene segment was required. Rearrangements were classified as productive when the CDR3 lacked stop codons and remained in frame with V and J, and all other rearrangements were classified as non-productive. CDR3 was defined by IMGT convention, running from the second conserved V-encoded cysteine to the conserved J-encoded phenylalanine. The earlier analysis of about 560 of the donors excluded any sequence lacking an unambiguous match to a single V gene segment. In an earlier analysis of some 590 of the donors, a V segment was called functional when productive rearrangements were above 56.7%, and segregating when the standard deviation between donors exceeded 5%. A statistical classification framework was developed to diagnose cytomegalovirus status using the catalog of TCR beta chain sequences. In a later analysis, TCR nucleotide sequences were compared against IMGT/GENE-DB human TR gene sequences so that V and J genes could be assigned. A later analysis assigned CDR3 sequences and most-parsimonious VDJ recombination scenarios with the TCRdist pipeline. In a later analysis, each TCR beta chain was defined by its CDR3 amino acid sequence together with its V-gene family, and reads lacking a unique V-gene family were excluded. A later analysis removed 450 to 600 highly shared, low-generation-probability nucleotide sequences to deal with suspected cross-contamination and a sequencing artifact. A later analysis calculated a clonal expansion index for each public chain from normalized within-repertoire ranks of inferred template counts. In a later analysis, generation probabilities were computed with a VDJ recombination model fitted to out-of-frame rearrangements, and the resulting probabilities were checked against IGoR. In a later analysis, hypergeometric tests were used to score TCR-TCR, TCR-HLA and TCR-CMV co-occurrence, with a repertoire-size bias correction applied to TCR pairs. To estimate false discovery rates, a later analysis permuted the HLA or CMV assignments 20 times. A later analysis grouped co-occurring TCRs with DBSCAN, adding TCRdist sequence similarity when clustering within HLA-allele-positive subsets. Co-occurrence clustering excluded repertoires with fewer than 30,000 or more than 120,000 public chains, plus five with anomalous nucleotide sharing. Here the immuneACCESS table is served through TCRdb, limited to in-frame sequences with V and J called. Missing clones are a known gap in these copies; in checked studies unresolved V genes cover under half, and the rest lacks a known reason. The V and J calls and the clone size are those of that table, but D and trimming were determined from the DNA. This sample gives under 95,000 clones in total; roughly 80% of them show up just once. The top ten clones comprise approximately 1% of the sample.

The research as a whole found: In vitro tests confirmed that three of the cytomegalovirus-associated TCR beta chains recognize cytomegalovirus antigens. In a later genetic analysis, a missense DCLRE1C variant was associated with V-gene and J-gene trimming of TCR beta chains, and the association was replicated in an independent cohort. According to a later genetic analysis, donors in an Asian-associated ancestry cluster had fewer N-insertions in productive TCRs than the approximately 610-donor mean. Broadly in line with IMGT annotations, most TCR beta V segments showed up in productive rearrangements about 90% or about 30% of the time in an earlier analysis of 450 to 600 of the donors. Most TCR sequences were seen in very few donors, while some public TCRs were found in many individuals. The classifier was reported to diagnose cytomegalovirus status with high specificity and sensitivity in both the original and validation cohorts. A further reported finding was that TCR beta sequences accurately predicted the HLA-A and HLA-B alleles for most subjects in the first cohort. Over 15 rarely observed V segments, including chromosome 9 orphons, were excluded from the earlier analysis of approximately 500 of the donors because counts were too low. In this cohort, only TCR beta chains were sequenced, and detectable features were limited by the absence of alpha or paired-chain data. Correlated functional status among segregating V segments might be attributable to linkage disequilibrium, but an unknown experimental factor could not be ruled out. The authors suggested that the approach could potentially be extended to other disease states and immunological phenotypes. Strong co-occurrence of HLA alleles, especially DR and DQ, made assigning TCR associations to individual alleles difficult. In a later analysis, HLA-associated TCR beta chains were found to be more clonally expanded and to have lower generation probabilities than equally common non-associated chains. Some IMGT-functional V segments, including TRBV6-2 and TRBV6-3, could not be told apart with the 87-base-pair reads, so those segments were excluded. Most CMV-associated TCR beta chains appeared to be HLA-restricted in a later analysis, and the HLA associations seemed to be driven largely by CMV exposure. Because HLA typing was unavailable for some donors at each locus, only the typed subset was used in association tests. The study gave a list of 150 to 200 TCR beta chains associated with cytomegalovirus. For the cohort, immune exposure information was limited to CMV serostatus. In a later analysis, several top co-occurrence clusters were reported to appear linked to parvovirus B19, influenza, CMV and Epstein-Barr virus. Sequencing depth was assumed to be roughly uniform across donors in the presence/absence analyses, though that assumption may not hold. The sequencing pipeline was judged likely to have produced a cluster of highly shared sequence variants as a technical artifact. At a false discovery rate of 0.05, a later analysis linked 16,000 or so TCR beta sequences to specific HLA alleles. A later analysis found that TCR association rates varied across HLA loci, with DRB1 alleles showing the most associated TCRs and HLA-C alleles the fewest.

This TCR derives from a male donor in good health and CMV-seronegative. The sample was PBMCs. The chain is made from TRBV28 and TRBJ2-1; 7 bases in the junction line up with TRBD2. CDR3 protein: CASSLAAVYNEQFF. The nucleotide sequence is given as TGTGCCAGCAGTCTAGCGGCAGTCTACAATGAGCAGTTCTTC. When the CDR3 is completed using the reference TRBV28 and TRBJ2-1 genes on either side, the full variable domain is DVKVTQSSRYLVKRTGEKVFLECVQDMDHENMFWYRQDPGLGLRLIYFSYDVKMKEKGDIPEGYSVSREKKERFSLILESASTNQTSMYLCASSLAAVYNEQFFGPGTRLTVL.